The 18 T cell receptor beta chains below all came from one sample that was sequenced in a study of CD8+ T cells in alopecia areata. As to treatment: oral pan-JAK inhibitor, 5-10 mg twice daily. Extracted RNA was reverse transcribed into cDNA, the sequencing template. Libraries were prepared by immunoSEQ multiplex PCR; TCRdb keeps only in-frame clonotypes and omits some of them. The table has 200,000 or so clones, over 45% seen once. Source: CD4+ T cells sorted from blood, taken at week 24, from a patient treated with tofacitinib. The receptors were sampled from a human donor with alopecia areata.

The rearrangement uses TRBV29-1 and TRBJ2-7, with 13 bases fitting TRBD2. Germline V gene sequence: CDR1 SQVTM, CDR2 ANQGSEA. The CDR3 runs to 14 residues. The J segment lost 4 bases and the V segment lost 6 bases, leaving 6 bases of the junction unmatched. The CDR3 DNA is TGCAGCGTCGCACGACTAGCGGGGGGTTACGAGCAGTACTTC. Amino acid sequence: CSVARLAGGYEQYF.

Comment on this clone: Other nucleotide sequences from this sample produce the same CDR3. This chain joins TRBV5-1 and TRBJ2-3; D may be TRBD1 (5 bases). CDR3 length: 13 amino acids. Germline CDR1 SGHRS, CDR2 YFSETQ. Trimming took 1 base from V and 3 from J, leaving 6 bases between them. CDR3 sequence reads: CASSLRGTDTQYF. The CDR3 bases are TGCGCCAGCAGCTTGAGGGGAACAGATACGCAGTATTTT.

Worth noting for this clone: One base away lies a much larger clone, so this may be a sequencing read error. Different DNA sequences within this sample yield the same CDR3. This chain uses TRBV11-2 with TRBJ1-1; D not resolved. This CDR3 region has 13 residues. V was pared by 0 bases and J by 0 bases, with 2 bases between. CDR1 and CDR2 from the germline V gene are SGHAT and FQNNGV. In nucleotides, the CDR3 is TGTGCCAGCAGCTTAGAGGTGAACACTGAAGCTTTCTTT. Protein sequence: CASSLEVNTEAFF.

The CDR3 region is CASSFGGTGAYNEQFF. CDR3 nucleotide sequence: TGTGCCAGCAGCTTTGGGGGGACTGGGGCCTACAATGAGCAGTTCTTC. The gene calls are TRBV5-4 and TRBJ2-1; possibly TRBD2 for D (6 bases). V was clipped by 2 bases and J by 2 bases, with 14 bases between them. The germline CDR1 and CDR2 sequences are SGHNT and YYREEE (reference sequence). This CDR3 has 16 amino acids.

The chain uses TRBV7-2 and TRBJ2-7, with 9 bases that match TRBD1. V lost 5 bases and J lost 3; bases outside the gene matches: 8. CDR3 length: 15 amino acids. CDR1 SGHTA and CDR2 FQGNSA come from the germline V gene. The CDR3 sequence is CASSMRQGGNYEQYF. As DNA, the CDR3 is TGTGCCAGCAGCATGCGACAGGGGGGAAACTACGAGCAGTACTTC.

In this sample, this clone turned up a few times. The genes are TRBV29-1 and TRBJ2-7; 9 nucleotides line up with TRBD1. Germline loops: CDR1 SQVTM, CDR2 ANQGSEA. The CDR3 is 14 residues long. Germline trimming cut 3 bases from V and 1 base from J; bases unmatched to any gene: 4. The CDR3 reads CSVDHGTGSYEQYF. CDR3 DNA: TGCAGCGTTGACCACGGGACAGGGTCCTACGAGCAGTACTTC.

For the CDR3, the DNA is TGCGCCAGCAGCTCTAGCGGGAACTCCTACAATGAGCAGTTCTTC. It codes for CASSSSGNSYNEQFF. The chain recombines TRBV5-1 with TRBJ2-1, with 9 bases lining up with TRBD2. The CDR3 loop spans 15 amino acids. CDR1 SGHRS and CDR2 YFSETQ come from the germline V gene. Germline trimming cut 3 bases from V and 0 bases from J; bases unmatched to any gene: 1.

In DNA, the CDR3 is TGTGCCAGCAGTGAAAGTGCAGGGAGAGCTTTCTTT. Its translation is CASSESAGRAFF. The rearrangement joins TRBV25-1 to TRBJ1-1; a weak D match, TRBD1 (5 bases). V lost 2 bases and J lost 10, with 11 bases in between. The germline V gene has CDR1 MGHDK and CDR2 SYGVNS. This CDR3 has 12 amino acids.

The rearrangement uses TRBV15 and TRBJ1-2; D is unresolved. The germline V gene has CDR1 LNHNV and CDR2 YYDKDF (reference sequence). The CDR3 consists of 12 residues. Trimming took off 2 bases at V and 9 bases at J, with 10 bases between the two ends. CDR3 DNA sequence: TGTGCCACCAGCAGATCTACAGCGAGCTACACCTTC. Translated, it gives CATSRSTASYTF.

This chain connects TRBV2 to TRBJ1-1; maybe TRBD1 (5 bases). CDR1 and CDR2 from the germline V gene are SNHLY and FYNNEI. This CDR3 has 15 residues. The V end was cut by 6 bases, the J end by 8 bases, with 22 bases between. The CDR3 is CASRDDKGAVLEAFF. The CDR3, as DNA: TGTGCCAGCAGAGACGACAAAGGGGCAGTTCTCGAAGCTTTCTTT.

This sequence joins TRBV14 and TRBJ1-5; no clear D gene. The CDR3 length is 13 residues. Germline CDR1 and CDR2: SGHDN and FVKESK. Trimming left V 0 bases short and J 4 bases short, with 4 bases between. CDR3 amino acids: CASSQDPNQPQHF. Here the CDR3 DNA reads TGTGCCAGCAGCCAAGATCCGAATCAGCCCCAGCATTTT.

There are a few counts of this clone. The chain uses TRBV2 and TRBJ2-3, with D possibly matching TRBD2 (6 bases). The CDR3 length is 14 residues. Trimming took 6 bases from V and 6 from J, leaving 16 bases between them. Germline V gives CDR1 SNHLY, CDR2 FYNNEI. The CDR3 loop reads CASRTGLDTDTQYF. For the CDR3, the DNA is TGTGCCAGCAGGACGGGACTTGACACCGATACGCAGTATTTT.

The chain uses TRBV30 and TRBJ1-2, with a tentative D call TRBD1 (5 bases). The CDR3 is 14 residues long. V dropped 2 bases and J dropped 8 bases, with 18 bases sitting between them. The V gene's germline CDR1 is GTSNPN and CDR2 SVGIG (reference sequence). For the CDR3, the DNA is TGTGCCTGGAGTCCCCCGCCCTCAGGGATAGGCTACACCTTC. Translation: CAWSPPPSGIGYTF.

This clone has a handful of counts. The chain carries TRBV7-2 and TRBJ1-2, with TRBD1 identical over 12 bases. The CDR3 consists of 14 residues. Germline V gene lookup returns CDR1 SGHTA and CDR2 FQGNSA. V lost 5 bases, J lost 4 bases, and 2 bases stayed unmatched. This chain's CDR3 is CASSGTGGGYGYTF. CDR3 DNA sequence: TGTGCCAGCAGCGGGACAGGGGGCGGCTATGGCTACACCTTC. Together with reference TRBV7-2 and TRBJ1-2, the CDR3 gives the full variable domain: GAGVSQSPSNKVTEKGKDVELRCDPISGHTALYWYRQSLGQGLEFLIYFQGNSAPDKSGLPSDRFSAERTGGSVSTLTIQRTQQEDSAVYLCASSGTGGGYGYTFGSGTRLTVV.

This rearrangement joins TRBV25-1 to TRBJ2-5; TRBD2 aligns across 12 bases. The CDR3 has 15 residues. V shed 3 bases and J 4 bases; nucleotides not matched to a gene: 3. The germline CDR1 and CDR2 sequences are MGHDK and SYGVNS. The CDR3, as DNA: TGTGCCAGCAGTGACCGACTAGCGGGAGTAGAGACCCAGTACTTC. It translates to CASSDRLAGVETQYF.

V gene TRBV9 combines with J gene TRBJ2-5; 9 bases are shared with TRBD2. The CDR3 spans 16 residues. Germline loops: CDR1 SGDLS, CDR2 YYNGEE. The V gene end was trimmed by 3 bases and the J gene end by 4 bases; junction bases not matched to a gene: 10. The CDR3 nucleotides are TGTGCCAGCAGCGAAGCCCTAGCGGGGAGAGGAGAGACCCAGTACTTC. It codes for CASSEALAGRGETQYF. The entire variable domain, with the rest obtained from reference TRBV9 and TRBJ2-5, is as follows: DSGVTQTPKHLITATGQRVTLRCSPRSGDLSVYWYQQSLDQGLQFLIQYYNGEERAKGNILERFSAQQFPDLHSELNLSSLELGDSALYFCASSEALAGRGETQYFGPGTRLLVL.

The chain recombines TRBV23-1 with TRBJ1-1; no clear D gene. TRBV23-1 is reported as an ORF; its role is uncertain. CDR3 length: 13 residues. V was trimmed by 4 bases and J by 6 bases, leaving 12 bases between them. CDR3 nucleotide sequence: TGCGCCAGCAGTCTCTTTTGGGAGGCTGAAGCTTTCTTT. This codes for CASSLFWEAEAFF.

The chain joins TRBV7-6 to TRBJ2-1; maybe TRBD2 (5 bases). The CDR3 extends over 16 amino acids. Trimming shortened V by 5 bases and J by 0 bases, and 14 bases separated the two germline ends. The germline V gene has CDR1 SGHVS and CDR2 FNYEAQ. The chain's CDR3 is CASSPQAASSYNEQFF. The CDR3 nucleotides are TGTGCCAGCAGCCCCCAAGCGGCCAGCTCCTACAATGAGCAGTTCTTC.